The 7 T cell receptor beta chains below come from one sample, sequenced in a study of T cells in tumors after PD-1 blockade. This table comes from immunoSEQ multiplex PCR, and its TCRdb copy is limited to in-frame clones, with some not included. Here the sample spans approximately 60,000 clones, about 74% being singletons. The sample consisted of PBMCs, taken after anti-PD-1 treatment. The receptors derive from a human donor with basal cell carcinoma.

This sequence joins TRBV29-1 and TRBJ2-3, with TRBD1 matching over 9 bases. CDR1 is SQVTM, CDR2 ANQGSEA, per germline. The CDR3 contains 16 residues. V trimming: 6 bases; J trimming: 1 base; junction bases outside the gene matches: 11. The CDR3 protein is CSVRTGGRGGTDTQYF. The CDR3 coding sequence is TGCAGCGTGCGAACAGGGGGCCGAGGGGGCACAGATACGCAGTATTTT.

The chain links TRBV29-1 to TRBJ1-1; D remains ambiguous. The V end was cut by 6 bases, the J end by 1 base, with 6 bases between. In germline, CDR1 is SQVTM, CDR2 ANQGSEA. The length of the CDR3 is 11 residues. The CDR3 DNA reads TGCAGCGTACTCGGGAACACTGAAGCTTTCTTT. Protein sequence: CSVLGNTEAFF.

The sample holds a few counts of this clone. The V gene is TRBV5-1, the J gene TRBJ1-2, with 9 positions matching TRBD1. The CDR3 has 18 residues. J was trimmed by 0 bases and V by 5 bases; bases with no gene match: 14. Germline V gene data show CDR1 as SGHRS and CDR2 as YFSETQ. CDR3 nucleotide sequence: TGCGCCAGCAGAGATTCGGGACAGGGCCTCATAGCTAACTATGGCTACACCTTC. Translation: CASRDSGQGLIANYGYTF.

This chain links TRBV28 with TRBJ1-2; 9 bases agree with TRBD1. V gave up 11 bases and J gave up 4 bases; unmatched junction bases: 2. This CDR3 comprises 11 residues. Per germline, CDR1 MDHEN and CDR2 SYDVKM. CDR3 sequence: CAVTGGYGYTF. DNA of the CDR3: TGTGCCGTGACAGGGGGCTATGGCTACACCTTC.

The chain joins TRBV30 to TRBJ2-7; 12 nucleotides line up with TRBD2. Germline trimming cut 3 bases from V and 6 bases from J; bases unmatched to any gene: 12. The CDR3 totals 16 residues. Germline V gene lookup returns CDR1 GTSNPN and CDR2 SVGIG (reference sequence). CDR3 nucleotides: TGTGCCTGGAGGGCTAGCGGCTTGACTAGCGGGGGCGAGCAGTACTTC. Protein product: CAWRASGLTSGGEQYF.

This sequence joins TRBV5-1 and TRBJ1-1, with 8 nucleotides matching TRBD1. The CDR3 has 16 amino acids. Losses at the gene ends were 4 bases for V and 0 bases for J; bases not matched to a gene: 8. Germline V lookup: CDR1 SGHRS, CDR2 YFSETQ. The CDR3 sequence is CASSTAGTGLNTEAFF. The CDR3 coding sequence is TGCGCCAGCAGCACGGCCGGGACAGGATTGAACACTGAAGCTTTCTTT.

This clone was picked up a small number of times. The V gene is TRBV5-6, the J gene TRBJ1-1, with a weak D call TRBD1 (5 bases). CDR1 is SGHDT, CDR2 YYEEEE, per germline. This CDR3 has 13 amino acids. V gave up 2 bases and J gave up 0 bases, with 5 bases separating them. The CDR3 nucleotides are TGTGCCAGCAGCTTAGGGGTGAACACTGAAGCTTTCTTT. It is translated as CASSLGVNTEAFF.